This TCR beta chain comes out of a study of neoadjuvant anti-PD-1 for oral cavity cancer. Study-wide context: Patients without progression received a fourth nivolumab dose around day 43, then surgical resection on days 50-56.

Sequenced by immunoSEQ multiplex PCR; TCRdb stores in-frame clones only, minus some. The sample includes some 15,000 clones, 60% to 75% seen only once; the top ten take just under 3%. Time point reported: after neoadjuvant nivolumab, at surgical resection. Stage II-IVA oral cavity squamous cell carcinoma was new and untreated by systemic or radiation therapy. No culture or expansion preceded analysis of these blood cells. Trimming cost V 2 bases and J 1 base; bases outside gene matches: 0. Germline V gene sequence: CDR1 MRHNA, CDR2 SNTAGT. The CDR3 length is 15 residues. This clone showed up just once.

The input for sequencing was PBMCs, taken after nivolumab (anti-PD-1) treatment. The TCR originated in a person aged 35-79 years with oral cavity squamous cell carcinoma. The chain links TRBV6-4 to TRBJ2-3, with TRBD1 matching 10 bases. CDR3 amino acids: CASSDGTGGTDTQYF. CDR3 DNA: TGTGCCAGCAGTGACGGGACAGGGGGCACAGATACGCAGTATTTT.